The 18 T cell receptor beta chains below come from one sample, sequenced in a study of T cell repertoires in cytomegalovirus infection. MiXCR, run by TCRdb on the reads, gives a single entry per CDR3 protein. Here the sample spans 400,000 or so distinct CDR3 sequences, around 18% being singletons. Specimen: PBMCs. The receptors derive from a human donor in good health (CMV status not recorded). Some clones in this sample may be carry-over from other donors' samples.

There are a few counts of this clonotype. The chain recombines TRBV5-1 with TRBJ1-2; 8 nucleotides match TRBD1. The V segment lost 0 bases and the J segment 4 bases; nucleotides outside the gene matches: 5. CDR3 length equals 15 residues. The germline V gene has CDR1 SGHRS and CDR2 YFSETQ. Here the CDR3 reads CASSLGTGKTYGYTF. The CDR3 DNA is TGCGCCAGCAGCTTGGGGACAGGGAAGACCTATGGCTACACCTTC.

The rearrangement uses TRBV18 and TRBJ1-2; D uncertain. Trimming left V 1 base short and J 8 bases short, with 11 bases between. This CDR3 is built from 13 residues. Germline-derived CDR1 and CDR2 are KGHSH and LQKENI. The chain's CDR3 is CASSPLEGQGYTF. Here the CDR3 DNA reads TGTGCCAGCTCACCACTGGAGGGTCAAGGCTACACCTTC. The whole variable domain, remainder taken from reference TRBV18 and TRBJ1-2, is NAGVMQNPRHLVRRRGQEARLRCSPMKGHSHVYWYRQLPEEGLKFMVYLQKENIIDESGMPKERFSAEFPKEGPSILRIQQVVRGDSAAYFCASSPLEGQGYTFGSGTRLTVV.

The V call is TRBV3-1, the J call TRBJ1-5; no definite D call. The ends were cut back, 6 bases at V and 5 bases at J, with 8 bases in the middle. This CDR3 is built from 12 residues. Germline CDR1 and CDR2: LGHDT and YNNKEL (reference sequence). The CDR3 loop is CASSQMDQPQHF. CDR3 nucleotide sequence: TGTGCCAGCAGTCAAATGGATCAGCCCCAGCATTTT.

This clonotype appeared many times. V usage is TRBV12-3 or TRBV12-4 and J usage is TRBJ1-2, with D tentatively TRBD1 (6 bases). Trimming took 7 bases from V and 8 from J, leaving 17 bases between them. This CDR3 has 13 amino acids. The CDR3 reads CASTPGQREGYTF. CDR3 bases: TGTGCCAGCACCCCGGGACAACGAGAAGGCTACACCTTC.

This clonotype was picked up a small number of times. J is TRBJ1-6 and V is TRBV3-1; unclear D gene. Trimming took off 4 bases at V and 7 bases at J, with 11 bases between the two ends. The germline CDR1 and CDR2 sequences are LGHDT and YNNKEL (reference sequence). The length of the CDR3 is 14 residues. This CDR3 reads CASSPDGVNSPLHF. The DNA of the CDR3 is TGTGCCAGCAGCCCGGACGGAGTAAATTCACCCCTCCACTTT.

V and J are TRBV4-1 and TRBJ2-4; D possibly uses TRBD1 or TRBD2 (5 bases each). Trimming took off 0 bases at V and 2 bases at J, with 17 bases between the two ends. Germline CDR1 MGHRA, CDR2 YSYEKL. This CDR3 has 18 amino acids. Here the CDR3 reads CASSQEGWAGSTKNIQYF. The CDR3 nucleotides are TGCGCCAGCAGCCAAGAGGGCTGGGCAGGGAGTACCAAAAACATTCAGTACTTC.

At least ten counts were recorded for this clonotype. This chain connects TRBV7-7 to TRBJ2-1; TRBD2 aligns across 8 bases. Per the germline V gene, CDR1 is SSHAT and CDR2 is FNYEAQ (reference sequence). This CDR3 has 15 amino acids. V shed 5 bases, J shed 8 bases, and the junction held 11 bases outside the gene matches. CDR3 loop: CASSPGLGRSDEQFF. In DNA form, the CDR3 reads TGTGCCAGCAGCCCGGGACTAGGCAGGAGCGATGAGCAGTTCTTC.

This clonotype was picked up a small number of times. The chain couples TRBV25-1 to TRBJ2-1; TRBD2 might be the D (5 bases). Germline V lookup: CDR1 MGHDK, CDR2 SYGVNS. This CDR3 is built from 16 residues. Trimming removed 2 bases from V and 0 bases from J, with 11 bases in between. The CDR3 DNA follows: TGTGCCAGCAGTGAAATACGGGGTTTCTCCTACAATGAGCAGTTCTTC. Residues: CASSEIRGFSYNEQFF. The variable domain in full, with the rest retrieved from reference TRBV25-1 and TRBJ2-1, is EADIYQTPRYLVIGTGKKITLECSQTMGHDKMYWYQQDPGMELHLIHYSYGVNSTEKGDLSSESTVSRIRTEHFPLTLESARPSHTSQYLCASSEIRGFSYNEQFFGPGTRLTVL.

This clonotype came up once. A much larger clonotype is one base distant, so this may be a read error. The V gene is TRBV7-2, the J gene TRBJ2-2; TRBD2 agrees at 14 bases. The CDR3 spans 16 residues. Germline V gene data show CDR1 as SGHTA and CDR2 as FQGNSA. The CDR3 is CASSRRTSGGTEELFF. CDR3 nucleotides: TGTGCCAGCAGTCGTCGGACTAGCGGGGGGACCGAGGAGCTGTTTTTT.

This clonotype occurred a few times. This chain uses TRBV6-1 with TRBJ1-2; the D is unclear. Trimming shortened V by 3 bases and J by 6 bases, and 14 bases separated the two germline ends. The CDR3 covers 14 residues. Germline V lookup: CDR1 MNHNS, CDR2 SASEGT. CDR3 region: CASSELPPRHGYTF. CDR3 nucleotides: TGTGCCAGCAGTGAGCTACCCCCCAGGCATGGCTACACCTTC.

The table lists this clonotype with many counts. This rearrangement joins TRBV6-1 to TRBJ1-1, with 8 positions matching TRBD1. Germline V gene sequence: CDR1 MNHNS, CDR2 SASEGT. The CDR3 loop spans 17 amino acids. V lost 5 bases to trimming and J lost 3 bases; unmatched junction nucleotides: 14. CDR3 residues: CASSKQTGVGSYTEAFF. The CDR3 coding sequence is TGTGCCAGCAGTAAACAGACAGGGGTAGGCTCCTACACTGAAGCTTTCTTT.

A few counts support this clonotype. The chain has TRBV28 and TRBJ2-3; D not resolved. There are 12 residues in the CDR3. V lost 6 bases to trimming and J lost 4 bases, with 8 bases between them. CDR1 is MDHEN, CDR2 SYDVKM, per germline. The CDR3 protein is CASRRHPDTQYF. The DNA of the CDR3 is TGTGCCAGCAGAAGACATCCAGATACGCAGTATTTT.

The J gene is TRBJ2-5, the V gene TRBV12-3 or TRBV12-4; maybe TRBD2 (7 bases). The CDR3 runs to 15 residues. The V end was cut by 8 bases, the J end by 2 bases, with 18 bases between. The CDR3 protein is CASGRAGTIQETQYF. The CDR3 DNA reads as TGTGCCAGCGGTCGAGCGGGGACAATACAAGAGACCCAGTACTTC.

This chain connects TRBV7-2 to TRBJ2-4; 9 positions agree with TRBD2. Germline trimming cut 4 bases from V and 6 bases from J; bases unmatched to any gene: 10. Germline V gene lookup returns CDR1 SGHTA and CDR2 FQGNSA. The CDR3 is 16 residues long. CDR3 nucleotides: TGTGCCAGCAGCTCCGAGGCGGGGGGGCAGGGAAACATTCAGTACTTC. Encoded protein: CASSSEAGGQGNIQYF.

The chain couples TRBV5-6 to TRBJ1-6, with D uncertain. V lost 3 bases, J lost 10 bases, and 14 bases lay in between. The length of the CDR3 is 14 residues. Germline values: CDR1 SGHDT, CDR2 YYEEEE. The CDR3 spells CASSSRGVPSPLHF. DNA of the CDR3: TGTGCCAGCAGCTCGCGCGGGGTACCATCACCCCTCCACTTT.

This clonotype was seen repeatedly, ten times or more. The chain employs TRBV7-2 and TRBJ1-2, with 12 positions matching TRBD1. Unmatched junction bases numbered 9, after V lost 2 bases and J lost 8 bases. Looked up from germline, CDR1 is SGHTA and CDR2 is FQGNSA. The CDR3 consists of 16 residues. In DNA, the CDR3 is TGTGCCAGCAGCTTATTCCCCGGGACAGGGGGCGACGGCTACACCTTC. Its translation: CASSLFPGTGGDGYTF. Drawing the rest from reference TRBV7-2 and TRBJ1-2, the complete variable domain is GAGVSQSPSNKVTEKGKDVELRCDPISGHTALYWYRQSLGQGLEFLIYFQGNSAPDKSGLPSDRFSAERTGGSVSTLTIQRTQQEDSAVYLCASSLFPGTGGDGYTFGSGTRLTVV.

This clonotype was recorded many times. This sequence joins TRBV7-9 and TRBJ2-3; tentatively, D is TRBD2 (6 bases). The CDR3 is 21 residues long. Germline values: CDR1 SEHNR, CDR2 FQNEAQ (reference sequence). Trimming took 2 bases from V and 0 from J, leaving 27 bases between them. The CDR3 loop is CASSLRPGARGSGSSTDTQYF. In DNA, the CDR3 is TGTGCCAGCAGCTTACGACCCGGGGCGCGGGGCTCCGGATCTAGCACAGATACGCAGTATTTT.

This clonotype turned up a few times. The genes are TRBV2 and TRBJ2-7, with D unclear. The V and J ends lost 6 bases and 2 bases respectively, with 8 bases between them. CDR1 and CDR2 (germline): SNHLY, FYNNEI. The CDR3 runs to 12 residues. The CDR3 coding sequence is TGTGCCAGCAGGCGGCAGCCCTACGAGCAGTACTTC. Translated, it gives CASRRQPYEQYF.